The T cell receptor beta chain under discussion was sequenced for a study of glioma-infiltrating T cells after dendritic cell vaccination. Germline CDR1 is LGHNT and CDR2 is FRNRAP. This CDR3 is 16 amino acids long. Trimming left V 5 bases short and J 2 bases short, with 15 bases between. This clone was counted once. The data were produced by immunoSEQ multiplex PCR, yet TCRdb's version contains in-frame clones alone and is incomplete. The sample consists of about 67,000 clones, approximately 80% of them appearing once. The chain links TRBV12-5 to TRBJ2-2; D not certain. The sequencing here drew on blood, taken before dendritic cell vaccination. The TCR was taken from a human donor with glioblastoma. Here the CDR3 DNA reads TGTGCTAGTGGTCCCCAAACAAGAATTAACACCGGGGAGCTGTTTTTT. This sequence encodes CASGPQTRINTGELFF.